The clone carrying this T cell receptor beta chain has ten or more counts. Its antigen is as yet unknown. The sample is drawn from a study of molecular identifiers for immune sequencing clone quantification. Using its own MiXCR run on the PCR reads, TCRdb lists one record per CDR3 protein. The data contain tens of thousands of distinct CDR3 sequences, about 18% of them singletons. Sequencing libraries of naive CD8 cells derived from around 20,000 to 990,000 sorted cells with 10%, 30% or 50% RNA. Study-wide points: The share of molecules held by clones above 20 RNA copies was over 97% in effector cells and under 1% in naive cells.

V shed 1 base and J shed 6 bases, with 15 bases lying between them. In germline, CDR1 is MGHRA, CDR2 YSYEKL. The CDR3 runs 15 residues. The chain uses TRBV4-1 and TRBJ1-1; D is undetermined. The sequencing input was naive CD8+ T cells from blood, with Jurkat cell RNA spiked in. The sample's subset: FACS-sorted CD8+CD4-CCR7+CD45RA+ naive T cells. The receptor was derived from a human donor in good health. Some libraries in this study had Jurkat cell RNA spiked in. This CDR3 is CASSQGGFRVAEAFF. CDR3 nucleotides: TGCGCCAGCAGCCAAGGAGGGTTCAGAGTGGCTGAAGCTTTCTTT.